This T cell receptor beta chain is from a study of early T cells in non-severe SARS-CoV-2 infection. Study overall: Bulk RNA isolated from unsorted whole blood underwent sequencing; chains were not paired.

Individual cDNA molecules were tagged with unique molecular identifiers. TCRdb re-called the 5' RACE reads through MiXCR, storing one row per CDR3 protein. The table includes tens of thousands of distinct CDR3 sequences, roughly 6.6% detected once. V dropped 8 bases and J dropped 0 bases, with 11 bases sitting between them. The CDR3 totals 15 residues. Germline V gene lookup returns CDR1 MDHEN and CDR2 SYDVKM. This clonotype has only a few counts. The chain links TRBV28 to TRBJ2-6; perhaps TRBD1 as D (5 bases). The TCR originated in an adult who was a healthcare worker with PCR-confirmed SARS-CoV-2 infection or an uninfected control (not recorded which). The material sequenced was whole blood. CDR3 in amino acids: CASLRGNSGANVLTF. CDR3 nucleotides: TGTGCCAGCCTTAGGGGCAACTCTGGGGCCAACGTCCTGACTTTC.